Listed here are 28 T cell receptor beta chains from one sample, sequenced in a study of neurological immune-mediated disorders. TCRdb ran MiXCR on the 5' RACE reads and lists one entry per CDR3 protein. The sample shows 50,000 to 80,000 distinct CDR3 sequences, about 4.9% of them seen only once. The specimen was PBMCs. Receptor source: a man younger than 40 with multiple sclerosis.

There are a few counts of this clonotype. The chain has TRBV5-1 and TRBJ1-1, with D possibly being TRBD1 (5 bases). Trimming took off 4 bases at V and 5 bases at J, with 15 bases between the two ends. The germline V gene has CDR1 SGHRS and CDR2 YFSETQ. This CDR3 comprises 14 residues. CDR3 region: CASSQTASTTEAFF. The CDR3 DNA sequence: TGCGCCAGCAGCCAGACAGCCAGTACGACTGAAGCTTTCTTT.

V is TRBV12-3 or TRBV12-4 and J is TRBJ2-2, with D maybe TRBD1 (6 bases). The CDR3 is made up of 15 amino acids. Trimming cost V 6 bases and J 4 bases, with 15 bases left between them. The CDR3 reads CASRIRTEPTGELFF. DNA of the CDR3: TGTGCCAGCAGGATCCGGACAGAACCCACCGGGGAGCTGTTTTTT.

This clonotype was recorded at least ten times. The DNA of the CDR3 is TGTGCCAGCAGCCCGGGACCGCTTTACGAGCAGTACGTC. This sequence encodes CASSPGPLYEQYV. The chain recombines TRBV21-1 with TRBJ2-7; TRBD1 was called by the table and not checked on the DNA. TRBV21-1 is recorded as a pseudogene. This CDR3 is built from 13 residues.

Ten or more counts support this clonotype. The CDR3 nucleotides read TGTGCCAGCAGCCCCAGGGCGACGTGGGATGAAAAACTGTTTTTT. Translation: CASSPRATWDEKLFF. The chain carries TRBV7-9 and TRBJ1-4; maybe TRBD1 (5 bases). Germline CDR1 is SEHNR and CDR2 is FQNEAQ (reference sequence). V gave up 5 bases and J gave up 6 bases, with 16 bases separating them. This CDR3 region has 15 residues.

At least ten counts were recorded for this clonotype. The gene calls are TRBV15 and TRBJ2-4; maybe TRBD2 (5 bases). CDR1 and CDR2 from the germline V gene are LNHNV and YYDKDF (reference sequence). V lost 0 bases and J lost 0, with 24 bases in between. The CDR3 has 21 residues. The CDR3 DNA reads TGTGCCACCAGCAGAGATCGGTTCGAGGGTCCCCCGCGACTAGCCAAAAACATTCAGTACTTC. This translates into CATSRDRFEGPPRLAKNIQYF.

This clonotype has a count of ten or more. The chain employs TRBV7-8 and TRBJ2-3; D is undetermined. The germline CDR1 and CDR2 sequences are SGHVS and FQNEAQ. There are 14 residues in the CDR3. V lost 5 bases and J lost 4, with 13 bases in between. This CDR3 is CASSPIATSDTQYF. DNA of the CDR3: TGTGCCAGCAGCCCCATCGCAACGTCAGATACGCAGTATTTT. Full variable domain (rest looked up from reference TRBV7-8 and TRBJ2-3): GAGVSQSPRYKVAKRGQDVALRCDPISGHVSLFWYQQALGQGPEFLTYFQNEAQLDKSGLPSDRFFAERPEGSVSTLKIQRTQQEDSAVYLCASSPIATSDTQYFGPGTRLTVL.

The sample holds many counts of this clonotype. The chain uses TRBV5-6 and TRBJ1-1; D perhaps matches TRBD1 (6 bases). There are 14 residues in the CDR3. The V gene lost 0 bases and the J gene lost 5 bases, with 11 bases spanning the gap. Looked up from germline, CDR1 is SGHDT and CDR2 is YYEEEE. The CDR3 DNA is TGTGCCAGCAGCTTGGCGGGGGGCAAGACTGAAGCTTTCTTT. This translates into CASSLAGGKTEAFF.

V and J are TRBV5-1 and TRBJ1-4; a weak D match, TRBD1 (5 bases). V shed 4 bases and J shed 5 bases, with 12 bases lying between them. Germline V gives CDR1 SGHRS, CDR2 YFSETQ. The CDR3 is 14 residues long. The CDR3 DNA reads TGCGCCAGCAGCCGGCAGGGCCGGAATGAAAAACTGTTTTTT. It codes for CASSRQGRNEKLFF.

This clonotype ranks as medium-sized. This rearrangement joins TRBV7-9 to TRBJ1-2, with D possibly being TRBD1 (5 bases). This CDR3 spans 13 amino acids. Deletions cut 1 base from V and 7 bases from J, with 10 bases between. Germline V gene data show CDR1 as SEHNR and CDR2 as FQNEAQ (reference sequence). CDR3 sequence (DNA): TGTGCCAGCAGCTTAGACGGGGGAGGTGGCTACACCTTC. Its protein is CASSLDGGGGYTF. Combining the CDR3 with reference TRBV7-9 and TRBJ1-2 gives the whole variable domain DTGVSQNPRHKITKRGQNVTFRCDPISEHNRLYWYRQTLGQGPEFLTYFQNEAQLEKSRLLSDRFSAERPKGSFSTLEIQRTEQGDSAMYLCASSLDGGGGYTFGSGTRLTVV.

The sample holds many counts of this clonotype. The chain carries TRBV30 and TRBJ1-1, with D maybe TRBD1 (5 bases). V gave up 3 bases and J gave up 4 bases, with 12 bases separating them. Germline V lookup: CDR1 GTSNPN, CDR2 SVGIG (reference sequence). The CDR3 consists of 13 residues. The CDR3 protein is CAWSRSGSTEAFF. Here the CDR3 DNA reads TGTGCCTGGAGCCGATCAGGGAGCACTGAAGCTTTCTTT.

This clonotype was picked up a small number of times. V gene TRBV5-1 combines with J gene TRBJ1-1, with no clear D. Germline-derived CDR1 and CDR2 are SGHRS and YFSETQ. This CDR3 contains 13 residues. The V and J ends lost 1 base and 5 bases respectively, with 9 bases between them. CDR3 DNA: TGCGCCAGCAGCTTGCAGGCGGGGACTGAAGCTTTCTTT. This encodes CASSLQAGTEAFF. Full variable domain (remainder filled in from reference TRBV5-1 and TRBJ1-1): KAGVTQTPRYLIKTRGQQVTLSCSPISGHRSVSWYQQTPGQGLQFLFEYFSETQRNKGNFPGRFSGRQFSNSRSEMNVSTLELGDSALYLCASSLQAGTEAFFGQGTRLTVV.

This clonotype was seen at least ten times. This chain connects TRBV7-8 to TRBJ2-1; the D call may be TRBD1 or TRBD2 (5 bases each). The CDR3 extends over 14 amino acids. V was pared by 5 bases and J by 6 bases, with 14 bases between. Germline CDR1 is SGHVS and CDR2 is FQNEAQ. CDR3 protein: CASSQGPRGNEQFF. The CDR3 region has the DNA TGTGCCAGCAGCCAGGGACCCCGAGGCAATGAGCAGTTCTTC.

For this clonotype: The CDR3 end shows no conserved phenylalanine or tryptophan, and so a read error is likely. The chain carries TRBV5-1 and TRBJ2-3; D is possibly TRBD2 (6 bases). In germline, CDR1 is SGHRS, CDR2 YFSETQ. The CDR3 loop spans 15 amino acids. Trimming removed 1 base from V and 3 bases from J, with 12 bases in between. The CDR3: CASSLTPRGTDTQYN. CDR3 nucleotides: TGCGCCAGCAGCTTGACTCCCCGGGGGACAGATACGCAGTATAAT.

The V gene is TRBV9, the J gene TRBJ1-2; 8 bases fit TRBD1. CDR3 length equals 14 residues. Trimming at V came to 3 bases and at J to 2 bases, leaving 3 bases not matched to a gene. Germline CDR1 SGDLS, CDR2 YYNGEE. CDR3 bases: TGTGCCAGCAGCGCTTGGACAGGGAACTATGGCTACACCTTC. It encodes CASSAWTGNYGYTF.

The CDR3 DNA sequence: TGTGCCAGCAGTTTATGGGGACAGGGGGCATCTAACTATGGCTACACCTTC. Its translation: CASSLWGQGASNYGYTF. The J gene is TRBJ1-2, the V gene TRBV12-3 or TRBV12-4; 12 positions agree with TRBD1. The CDR3 contains 17 residues. V lost 2 bases, J lost 0 bases, and 4 bases stayed unmatched.

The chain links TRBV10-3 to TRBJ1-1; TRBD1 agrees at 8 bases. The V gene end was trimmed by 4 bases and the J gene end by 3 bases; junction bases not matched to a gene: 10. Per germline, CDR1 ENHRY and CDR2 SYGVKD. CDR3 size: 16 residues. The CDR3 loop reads CAISVGGGTGYTEAFF. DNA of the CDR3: TGTGCCATCAGTGTAGGTGGGGGGACAGGCTACACTGAAGCTTTCTTT.

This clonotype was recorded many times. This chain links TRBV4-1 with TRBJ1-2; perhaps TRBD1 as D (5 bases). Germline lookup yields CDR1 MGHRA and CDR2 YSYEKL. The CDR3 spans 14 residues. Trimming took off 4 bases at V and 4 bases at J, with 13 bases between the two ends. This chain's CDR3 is CASSLQTGPYGYTF. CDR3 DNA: TGCGCCAGCAGCCTCCAGACGGGGCCCTATGGCTACACCTTC.

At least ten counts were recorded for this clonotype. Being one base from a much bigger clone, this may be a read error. The CDR3, as DNA: TGCAGTGCTAGGGGGTCCAGGGAAAAAGAGCAGTACGTC. It translates to CSARGSREKEQYV. The chain combines TRBV20-1 with TRBJ2-7, with a weak D call TRBD1 (5 bases). V lost 3 bases, J lost 7 bases, and 16 bases lay in between. The germline gives CDR1 DFQATT, CDR2 SNEGSKA (reference sequence). The CDR3 sequence is 13 residues long.

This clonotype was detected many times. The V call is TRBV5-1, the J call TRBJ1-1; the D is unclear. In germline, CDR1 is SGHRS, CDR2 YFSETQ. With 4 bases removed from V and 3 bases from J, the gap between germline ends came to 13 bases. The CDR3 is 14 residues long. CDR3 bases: TGCGCCAGCAGCCGGACTCGGAGGGACACTGAAGCTTTCTTT. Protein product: CASSRTRRDTEAFF.

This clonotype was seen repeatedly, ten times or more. Here the CDR3 DNA reads TGTGCCAGCAGCTTAAGATACGAGCAGTACTTC. It encodes CASSLRYEQYF. This chain connects TRBV7-2 to TRBJ2-7; D gene ambiguous. Germline lookup yields CDR1 SGHTA and CDR2 FQGNSA. V lost 2 bases and J lost 4, with 3 bases in between. The CDR3 extends over 11 amino acids.

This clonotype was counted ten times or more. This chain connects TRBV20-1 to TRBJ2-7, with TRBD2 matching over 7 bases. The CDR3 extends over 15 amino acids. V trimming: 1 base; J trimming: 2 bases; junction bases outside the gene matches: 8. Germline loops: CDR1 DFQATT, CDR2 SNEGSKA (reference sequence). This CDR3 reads CSARAPQGLAYEQYF. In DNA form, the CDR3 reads TGCAGTGCTAGAGCCCCACAAGGACTAGCCTACGAGCAGTACTTC.

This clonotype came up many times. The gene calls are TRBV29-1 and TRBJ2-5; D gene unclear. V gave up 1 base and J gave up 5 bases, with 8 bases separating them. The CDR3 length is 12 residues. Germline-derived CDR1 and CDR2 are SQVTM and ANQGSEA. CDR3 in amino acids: CSVEGLGETQYF. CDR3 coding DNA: TGCAGCGTTGAAGGTTTGGGGGAGACCCAGTACTTC.

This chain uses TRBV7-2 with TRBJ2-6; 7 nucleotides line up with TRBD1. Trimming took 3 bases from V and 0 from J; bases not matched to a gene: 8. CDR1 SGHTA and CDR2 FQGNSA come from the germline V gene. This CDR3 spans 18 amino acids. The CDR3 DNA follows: TGTGCCAGCAGCTTCGTACAGGGGAGCGACTCTGGGGCCAACGTCCTGACTTTC. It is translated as CASSFVQGSDSGANVLTF.

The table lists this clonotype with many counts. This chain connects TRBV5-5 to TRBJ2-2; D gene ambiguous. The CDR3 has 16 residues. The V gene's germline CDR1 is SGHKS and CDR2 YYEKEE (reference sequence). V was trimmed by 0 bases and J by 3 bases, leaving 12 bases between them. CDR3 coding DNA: TGTGCCAGCAGCTTGGATCAGCGCCAATACACCGGGGAGCTGTTTTTT. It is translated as CASSLDQRQYTGELFF.

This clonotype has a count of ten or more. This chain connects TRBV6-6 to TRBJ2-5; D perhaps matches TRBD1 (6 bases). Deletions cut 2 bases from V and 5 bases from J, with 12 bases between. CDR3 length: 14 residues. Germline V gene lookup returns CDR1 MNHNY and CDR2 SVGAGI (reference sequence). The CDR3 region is CASSYVRGGETQYF. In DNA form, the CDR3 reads TGTGCCAGCAGTTACGTCAGGGGTGGGGAGACCCAGTACTTC.

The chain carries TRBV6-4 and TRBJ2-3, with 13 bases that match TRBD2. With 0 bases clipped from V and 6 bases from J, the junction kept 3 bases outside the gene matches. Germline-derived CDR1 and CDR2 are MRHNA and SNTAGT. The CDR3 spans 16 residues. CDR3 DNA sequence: TGTGCCAGCAGTGACTCAACTAGCGGGGGGGCCGATACGCAGTATTTT. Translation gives CASSDSTSGGADTQYF.

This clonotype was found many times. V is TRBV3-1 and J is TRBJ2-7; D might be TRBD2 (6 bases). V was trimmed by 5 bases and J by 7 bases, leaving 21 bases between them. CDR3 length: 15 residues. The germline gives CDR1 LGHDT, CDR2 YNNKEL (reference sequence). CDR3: CASSATLLEAGEQYF. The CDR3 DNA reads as TGTGCCAGCAGCGCGACCCTCCTAGAGGCGGGAGAGCAGTACTTC.

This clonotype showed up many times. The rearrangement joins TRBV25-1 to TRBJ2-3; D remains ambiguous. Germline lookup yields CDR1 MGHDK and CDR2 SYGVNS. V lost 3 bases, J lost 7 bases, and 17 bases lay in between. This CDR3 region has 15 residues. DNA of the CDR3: TGTGCCAGCAGTGAGCTTCGCACAGCCGTCCATACGCAGTATTTT. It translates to CASSELRTAVHTQYF.